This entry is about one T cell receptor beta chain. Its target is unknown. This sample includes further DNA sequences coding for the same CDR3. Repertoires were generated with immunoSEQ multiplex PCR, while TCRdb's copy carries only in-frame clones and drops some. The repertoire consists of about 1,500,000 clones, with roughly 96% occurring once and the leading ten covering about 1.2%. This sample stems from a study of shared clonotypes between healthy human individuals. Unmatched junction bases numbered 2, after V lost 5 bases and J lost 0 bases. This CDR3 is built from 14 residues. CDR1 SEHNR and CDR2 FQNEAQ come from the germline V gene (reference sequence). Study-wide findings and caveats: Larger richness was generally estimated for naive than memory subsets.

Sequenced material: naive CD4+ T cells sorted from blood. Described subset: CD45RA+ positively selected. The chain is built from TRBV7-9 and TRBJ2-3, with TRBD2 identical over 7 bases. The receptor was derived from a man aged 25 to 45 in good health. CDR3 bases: TGTGCCAGCAGCCCCGGGGGGAGCACAGATACGCAGTATTTT. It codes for CASSPGGSTDTQYF.